The rows below give T cell receptor beta chains drawn from one sample of a study of blood T cell repertoires in COVID-19. TCRdb's copy holds only in-frame clones and misses some; the assay was immunoSEQ multiplex PCR. Of about 430,000 clones listed, 70% to 90% are singletons. Material for sequencing was PBMCs or T cells enriched from blood (not recorded which). These receptors came from a woman aged 18-29 years who had been exposed to COVID-19. Both conserved end residues are part of each CDR3. The D gene is left open where the match is weak. Some rows mark clone size as missing; the rest say once, few, many or name a class of expanded clone.

cdr3_aa: CASGFGAGETQYF; cdr3_nt: TGTGCTAGTGGTTTCGGGGCGGGGGAGACCCAGTACTTC; clone_size: .; j_call: TRBJ2-5; cdr3_length: 13; v_call: TRBV12-5; d_call: .
cdr3_aa: CATSRDLSGGYTF; cdr3_nt: TGTGCCACCAGCAGAGATTTATCCGGGGGCTACACCTTC; clone_size: few; j_call: TRBJ1-2; cdr3_length: 13; v_call: TRBV15; d_call: .
cdr3_aa: CASSSYSQSHYGYTF; cdr3_nt: TGTGCCAGCAGCTCATACTCACAGAGCCACTATGGCTACACCTTC; clone_size: .; j_call: TRBJ1-2; cdr3_length: 15; v_call: TRBV3-1/TRBV3-2; d_call: .
cdr3_aa: CASSYYSQNPNYGYTF; cdr3_nt: TGTGCCAGCAGTTACTACAGCCAGAACCCTAACTATGGCTACACCTTC; clone_size: .; j_call: TRBJ1-2; cdr3_length: 16; v_call: TRBV6-5; d_call: .
cdr3_aa: CASSGTSGRGAGELFF; cdr3_nt: TGTGCCAGCAGCGGGACTAGCGGGAGAGGGGCCGGGGAGCTGTTTTTT; clone_size: .; j_call: TRBJ2-2; cdr3_length: 16; v_call: TRBV7-9; d_call: TRBD2
cdr3_aa: CASSPPGGQINEKLFF; cdr3_nt: TGTGCCAGCAGTCCCCCGGGCGGACAGATTAATGAAAAACTGTTTTTT; clone_size: .; j_call: TRBJ1-4; cdr3_length: 16; v_call: TRBV28; d_call: .
cdr3_aa: CASSLAQGANYGYTF; cdr3_nt: TGTGCCAGCAGCTTAGCGCAGGGGGCAAACTATGGCTACACCTTC; clone_size: .; j_call: TRBJ1-2; cdr3_length: 15; v_call: TRBV7-2; d_call: TRBD1
cdr3_aa: CASSLEGGGRAYEQYF; cdr3_nt: TGTGCCAGCAGCTTGGAGGGCGGGGGGCGCGCCTACGAGCAGTACTTC; clone_size: once; j_call: TRBJ2-7; cdr3_length: 16; v_call: TRBV5-4; d_call: TRBD2
cdr3_aa: CASSESTSGNNEQYF; cdr3_nt: TGTGCCAGCAGTGAAAGTACTAGCGGGAACAACGAGCAGTACTTC; clone_size: .; j_call: TRBJ2-7; cdr3_length: 15; v_call: TRBV6-1; d_call: TRBD2
cdr3_aa: CASSMPGQLSNQPQHF; cdr3_nt: TGTGCCAGTAGTATGCCGGGACAGCTTAGCAATCAGCCCCAGCATTTT; clone_size: .; j_call: TRBJ1-5; cdr3_length: 16; v_call: TRBV19; d_call: TRBD1
cdr3_aa: CASSFSSGSFYNEQFF; cdr3_nt: TGTGCCAGCAGTTTCTCGAGCGGGAGTTTCTACAATGAGCAGTTCTTC; clone_size: .; j_call: TRBJ2-1; cdr3_length: 16; v_call: TRBV27; d_call: TRBD2
cdr3_aa: CASSQTGNYGYTF; cdr3_nt: TGTGCCAGCAGCCAGACAGGGAACTATGGCTACACCTTC; clone_size: .; j_call: TRBJ1-2; cdr3_length: 13; v_call: TRBV7-8; d_call: TRBD1